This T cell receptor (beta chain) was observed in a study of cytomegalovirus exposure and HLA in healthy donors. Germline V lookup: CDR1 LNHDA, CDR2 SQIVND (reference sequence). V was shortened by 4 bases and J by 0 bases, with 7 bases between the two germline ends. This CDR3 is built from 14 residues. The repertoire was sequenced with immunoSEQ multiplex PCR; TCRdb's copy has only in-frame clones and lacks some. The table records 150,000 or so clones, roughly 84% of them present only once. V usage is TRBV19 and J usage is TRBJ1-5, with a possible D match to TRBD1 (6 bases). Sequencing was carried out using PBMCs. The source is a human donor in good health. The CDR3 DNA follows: TGTGCCAGTAGTAAGGACAGTAGCAATCAGCCCCAGCATTTT. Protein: CASSKDSSNQPQHF.